What follows are 16 T cell receptor beta chains derived from one specimen sequenced in a study of T cell responses to AZD1222 COVID-19 vaccine. Sequencing was performed with immunoSEQ multiplex PCR; in TCRdb, only in-frame clones are kept and a portion is missing. The sample shows more than 65,000 clones, around 85% of them seen only once. The material sequenced was peripheral blood, taken 28 days after the second AZD1222 dose. These receptors were collected from an adult who received the AZD1222 COVID-19 vaccine.

The chain has TRBV5-4 and TRBJ1-1; no clear D gene. The CDR3 is 13 residues long. CDR1 is SGHNT, CDR2 YYREEE, per germline (reference sequence). Trimming shortened V by 2 bases and J by 1 base, and 6 bases separated the two germline ends. In DNA, the CDR3 is TGTGCCAGCAGCTTAGAAAAGAACACTGAAGCTTTCTTT. This gives the protein CASSLEKNTEAFF.

V is TRBV30 and J is TRBJ1-3, with D uncertain. V was shortened by 0 bases and J by 1 base, with 7 bases between the two germline ends. This CDR3 region has 14 residues. Germline CDR1 is GTSNPN and CDR2 is SVGIG (reference sequence). The CDR3 here is CAWSVVGSGNTIYF. In DNA, the CDR3 is TGTGCCTGGAGTGTGGTGGGTTCTGGAAACACCATATATTTT.

This chain connects TRBV9 to TRBJ1-1; TRBD1 might be the D (6 bases). The CDR3 extends over 12 amino acids. V gave up 2 bases and J gave up 4 bases, with 6 bases separating them. Germline V gene data show CDR1 as SGDLS and CDR2 as YYNGEE. In DNA form, the CDR3 reads TGTGCCAGCAGCGTGGGGGCCACTGAAGCTTTCTTT. Its translation is CASSVGATEAFF.

Comments on this clone: One base away lies a much larger clone, so this may be a sequencing read error. The chain carries TRBV7-2 and TRBJ1-6; D gene unclear. Germline-derived CDR1 and CDR2 are SGHTA and FQGNSA. The CDR3 length is 13 residues. Trimming cost V 1 base and J 6 bases, with 4 bases left between them. The CDR3 region has the DNA TGTGCCAGCAGCTTAGGGGTTAATTCACCCCTCCACTTT. Protein: CASSLGVNSPLHF.

The count of this clone is one. The V and J genes are TRBV12-3 or TRBV12-4 and TRBJ1-4; D is uncertain. Trimming removed 8 bases from V and 4 bases from J, with 11 bases in between. The CDR3 spans 13 residues. For the CDR3, the DNA is TGTGCCAGCGGAAAAGCGATTAATGAAAAACTGTTTTTT. It yields the protein CASGKAINEKLFF.

The table lists this clone with a count of one. This chain joins TRBV6-6 and TRBJ1-5, with D maybe TRBD1 (6 bases). CDR3 length: 14 amino acids. Germline loops: CDR1 MNHNY, CDR2 SVGAGI (reference sequence). Trimming took off 6 bases at V and 1 base at J, with 10 bases between the two ends. The CDR3 bases are TGTGCCAGCAGAGAGGGGGTGAGCAATCAGCCCCAGCATTTT. Translating it yields CASREGVSNQPQHF.

The V gene is TRBV5-8, the J gene TRBJ1-4; D not resolved. CDR3 length equals 14 residues. Per the germline V gene, CDR1 is SGHTS and CDR2 is YDEGEE. The ends were cut back, 0 bases at V and 8 bases at J, with 11 bases in the middle. The CDR3 region has the DNA TGTGCCAGCAGCTTGGCTGTATTGGGGGAAAAACTGTTTTTT. Translating it yields CASSLAVLGEKLFF.

This rearrangement joins TRBV14 to TRBJ1-5, with D hard to call. This CDR3 is 15 amino acids long. Germline CDR1 SGHDN, CDR2 FVKESK. Trimming removed 0 bases at V and 2 bases at J, with 8 bases between. The CDR3 nucleotides read TGTGCCAGCAGCCAAGATAGGACCGGCAATCAGCCCCAGCATTTT. It is translated as CASSQDRTGNQPQHF. Full variable domain (rest looked up from reference TRBV14 and TRBJ1-5): EAGVTQFPSHSVIEKGQTVTLRCDPISGHDNLYWYRRVMGKEIKFLLHFVKESKQDESGMPNNRFLAERTGGTYSTLKVQPAELEDSGVYFCASSQDRTGNQPQHFGDGTRLSIL.

This clone has a handful of counts. This sequence joins TRBV28 and TRBJ1-5, with D possibly being TRBD1 (6 bases). Germline V gene lookup returns CDR1 MDHEN and CDR2 SYDVKM. Trimming took 6 bases from V and 2 from J, leaving 17 bases between them. CDR3 length: 16 amino acids. Here the CDR3 DNA reads TGTGCCAGCAGCCGACACCCTGGACAGCGCAATCAGCCCCAGCATTTT. This sequence encodes CASSRHPGQRNQPQHF.

The CDR3 here is CASSIGGTVNTEAFF. Here the CDR3 DNA reads TGTGCCAGTAGTATAGGGGGGACAGTCAACACTGAAGCTTTCTTT. This chain uses TRBV19 with TRBJ1-1; 7 bases fit TRBD1. Trimming cost V 1 base and J 2 bases; bases outside gene matches: 4. The CDR3 contains 15 residues. From germline, CDR1 is LNHDA and CDR2 SQIVND (reference sequence).

This clone is a singleton in its sample. The J gene is TRBJ1-1, the V gene TRBV6-5; D ambiguous. The germline V gene has CDR1 MNHEY and CDR2 SVGAGI. V lost 5 bases to trimming and J lost 5 bases, with 12 bases between them. This CDR3 is 13 amino acids long. The CDR3 nucleotides are TGTGCCAGCAGTCGGAGGACGGGGACTGAAGCTTTCTTT. Translation gives CASSRRTGTEAFF.

The genes are TRBV4-1 and TRBJ2-4; 8 nucleotides match TRBD1. Germline V gives CDR1 MGHRA, CDR2 YSYEKL. The V segment lost 1 base and the J segment 1 base; nucleotides outside the gene matches: 0. This CDR3 is built from 15 residues. CDR3 residues: CASSQGQGAKNIQYF. The CDR3 DNA follows: TGCGCCAGCAGCCAAGGACAGGGGGCCAAAAACATTCAGTACTTC.

The V call is TRBV28, the J call TRBJ2-7, with D tentatively TRBD1 (5 bases). Trimming stripped 5 bases from V and 4 bases from J, with 15 bases between. This CDR3 has 14 residues. Germline assignment: CDR1 MDHEN and CDR2 SYDVKM. In nucleotides, the CDR3 is TGTGCCAGCAGTCTGGACATCCCCTGGTACGAGCAGTACTTC. Translating it yields CASSLDIPWYEQYF.

The J gene is TRBJ2-1, the V gene TRBV7-2; D unclear. Trimming shortened V by 5 bases and J by 3 bases, and 5 bases separated the two germline ends. The germline V gene has CDR1 SGHTA and CDR2 FQGNSA. The CDR3 extends over 12 amino acids. The CDR3 spells CASSPFYNEQFF. The CDR3 DNA reads as TGTGCCAGCAGCCCCTTCTACAATGAGCAGTTCTTC.

This chain connects TRBV7-2 to TRBJ1-1, with TRBD1 matching over 9 bases. With 1 base clipped from V and 0 bases from J, the junction kept 0 bases outside the gene matches. CDR3 length: 15 residues. Germline-derived CDR1 and CDR2 are SGHTA and FQGNSA. CDR3 nucleotide sequence: TGTGCCAGCAGCTTAGGGACAGGGGTGAACACTGAAGCTTTCTTT. It codes for CASSLGTGVNTEAFF.

The chain is built from TRBV30 and TRBJ1-2, with D possibly being TRBD1 (5 bases). The length of the CDR3 is 14 residues. V lost 3 bases to trimming and J lost 0 bases, with 11 bases between them. Germline V gene sequence: CDR1 GTSNPN, CDR2 SVGIG (reference sequence). CDR3 region: CAWRQAGPNYGYTF. The CDR3 DNA follows: TGTGCCTGGAGGCAGGCGGGGCCTAACTATGGCTACACCTTC.